This note documents a single T cell receptor (beta chain) sequence. This sample is drawn from a study of shared clonotypes between healthy human individuals. The wider study: Used for every donor were three CD4 naive, three CD4 memory, two CD8 naive and one CD8 memory plate.

The germline V gene encodes CDR1 SGHVS and CDR2 FQNEAQ. CDR3 length equals 16 residues. Trimming removed 1 base from V and 15 bases from J; junction bases left unmatched: 11. Sequencing was performed with immunoSEQ multiplex PCR; in TCRdb, only in-frame clones are kept and a portion is missing. The sample consists of around 370,000 clones, roughly 96% of them appearing once. This TCR derives from a young man in good health. V and J are TRBV7-8 and TRBJ2-1; TRBD2 agrees at 14 bases. The material sequenced was memory CD8+ T cells sorted from blood. Regarding subset: CD45RO+ cells pooled with CCR7-negative TemRA cells. In nucleotides, the CDR3 is TGTGCCAGCAGCTTAGGGGGACTAGCGGGAGTCCCGTGGGGGTTCTTC. This gives the protein CASSLGGLAGVPWGFF.